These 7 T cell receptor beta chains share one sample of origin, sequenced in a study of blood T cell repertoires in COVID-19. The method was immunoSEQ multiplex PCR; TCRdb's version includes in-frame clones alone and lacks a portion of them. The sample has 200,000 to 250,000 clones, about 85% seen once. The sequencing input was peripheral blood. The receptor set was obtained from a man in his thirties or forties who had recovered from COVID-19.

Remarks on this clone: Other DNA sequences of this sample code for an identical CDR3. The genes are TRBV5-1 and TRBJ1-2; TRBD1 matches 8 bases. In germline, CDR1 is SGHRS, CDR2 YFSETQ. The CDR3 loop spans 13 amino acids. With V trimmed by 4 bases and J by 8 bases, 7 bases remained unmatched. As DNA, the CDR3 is TGCGCCAGCAGCCCTGGACAGGGTAGAGGCTACACCTTC. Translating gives CASSPGQGRGYTF.

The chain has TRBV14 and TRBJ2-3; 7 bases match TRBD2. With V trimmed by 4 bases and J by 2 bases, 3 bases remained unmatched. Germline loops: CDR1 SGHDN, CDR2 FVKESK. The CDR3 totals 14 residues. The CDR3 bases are TGTGCCAGCAGCCGGGACTACTACACAGATACGCAGTATTTT. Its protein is CASSRDYYTDTQYF.

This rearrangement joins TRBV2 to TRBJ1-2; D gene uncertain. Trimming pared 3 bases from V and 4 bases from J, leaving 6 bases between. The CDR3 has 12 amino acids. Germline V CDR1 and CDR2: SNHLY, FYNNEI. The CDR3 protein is CASSETGYGYTF. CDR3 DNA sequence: TGTGCCAGCAGTGAGACGGGCTATGGCTACACCTTC.

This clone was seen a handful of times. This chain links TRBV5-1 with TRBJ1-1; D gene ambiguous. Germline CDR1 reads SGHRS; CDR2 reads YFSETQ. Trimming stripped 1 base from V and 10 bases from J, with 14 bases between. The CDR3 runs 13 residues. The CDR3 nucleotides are TGCGCCAGCAGCTTGTTACCGGGGAGGATAGCTTTCTTT. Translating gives CASSLLPGRIAFF.

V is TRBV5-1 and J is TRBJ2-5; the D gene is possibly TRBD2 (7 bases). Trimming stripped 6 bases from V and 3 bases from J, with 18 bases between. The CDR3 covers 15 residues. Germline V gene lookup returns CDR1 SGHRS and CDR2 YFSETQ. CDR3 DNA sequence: TGCGCCAGCACTTACAGGGAAGCGGGGAAAGAGACCCAGTACTTC. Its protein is CASTYREAGKETQYF.

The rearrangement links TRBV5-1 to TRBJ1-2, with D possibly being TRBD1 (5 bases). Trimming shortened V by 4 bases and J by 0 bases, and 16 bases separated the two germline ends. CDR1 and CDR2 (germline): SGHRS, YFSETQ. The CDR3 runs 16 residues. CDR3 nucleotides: TGCGCCAGCAGCCTAGACAGTAATTTAGCTAACTATGGCTACACCTTC. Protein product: CASSLDSNLANYGYTF.

The DNA of the CDR3 is TGTGCCAGCAGCGCCGGGACAGCCTACGAGCAGTACTTC. This translates into CASSAGTAYEQYF. V usage is TRBV7-6 and J usage is TRBJ2-7; TRBD1 matches 7 bases. The CDR3 runs 13 residues. Germline V gene lookup returns CDR1 SGHVS and CDR2 FNYEAQ. V was clipped by 5 bases and J by 2 bases; unmatched bases: 3.